Included here is one TCR beta chain sequence, with context. Its antigen is currently unknown. This CDR3 has 13 amino acids. The V gene's germline CDR1 is SNHLY and CDR2 FYNNEI. Trimming took 6 bases from V and 7 from J; bases not matched to a gene: 7. The data are from a study of PD-1 blockade in classical Hodgkin lymphoma. Background on the study: A 3 mg/kg intravenous dose of nivolumab was received by patients every 2 weeks. Study-level points and caveats: Patients with an early start, nivolumab under 1 year after ASCT, were excluded. According to reports, newly diagnosed patients had lower baseline TCR diversity than healthy donors, and relapsed/refractory patients had lower baseline TCR diversity still. Complete responders' diversity at baseline resembled that of newly diagnosed patients.

Generated by immunoSEQ multiplex PCR, the TCRdb table keeps only in-frame clones and is missing some. The top ten hold 10% of the sample, which has about 64,000 clones, less than 95% seen once. The sample's time point: cycle 4 day 1 (C4D1), after about 6 weeks of nivolumab. After autologous stem cell transplantation all patients relapsed, and prior brentuximab vedotin exposure differed between cohorts. The TCR sequence derives from a human donor with classical Hodgkin lymphoma. Source: peripheral blood mononuclear cells (PBMCs), taken before the fourth cycle of nivolumab. This chain connects TRBV2 to TRBJ1-1, with 8 bases aligning to TRBD1. CDR3: CASRPQGAHEAFF. Written as DNA, the CDR3 is TGTGCCAGCAGACCGCAGGGGGCACATGAAGCTTTCTTT.